The text below deals with one T cell receptor beta chain. V trimming: 5 bases; J trimming: 4 bases; junction bases outside the gene matches: 7. The CDR3 loop spans 14 amino acids. Germline lookup yields CDR1 LNHDA and CDR2 SQIVND (reference sequence). The data were taken from a study of sequential checkpoint blockade in melanoma. Some clones are missing from TCRdb's copy, which holds only in-frame ones; the method was immunoSEQ multiplex PCR. Of 9,000 to 15,000 clones listed, about 79% are singletons. Treatment noted: randomized to nivolumab then ipilimumab (arm A) or the reverse (arm B). Source: CD8+ T cells sorted from blood (inferred from file names), taken from a patient given nivolumab and ipilimumab in sequence. This TCR came from a human donor with melanoma. J is TRBJ1-1 and V is TRBV19; 7 bases agree with TRBD1. CDR3 in amino acids: CASSPSTGSTEAFF. The CDR3 region has the DNA TGTGCCAGTAGTCCATCGACAGGGAGCACTGAAGCTTTCTTT.